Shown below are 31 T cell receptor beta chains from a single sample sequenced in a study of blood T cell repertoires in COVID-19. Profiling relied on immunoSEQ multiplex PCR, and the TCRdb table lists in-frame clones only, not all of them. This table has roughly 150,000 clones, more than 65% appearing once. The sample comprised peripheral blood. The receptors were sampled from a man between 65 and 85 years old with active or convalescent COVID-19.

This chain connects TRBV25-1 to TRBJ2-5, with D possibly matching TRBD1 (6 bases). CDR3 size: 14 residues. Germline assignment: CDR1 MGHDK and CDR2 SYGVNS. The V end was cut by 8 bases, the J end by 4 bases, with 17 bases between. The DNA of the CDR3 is TGTGCCAGCGGGTTTCAAGGGGGTCGAGAGACCCAGTACTTC. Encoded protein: CASGFQGGRETQYF.

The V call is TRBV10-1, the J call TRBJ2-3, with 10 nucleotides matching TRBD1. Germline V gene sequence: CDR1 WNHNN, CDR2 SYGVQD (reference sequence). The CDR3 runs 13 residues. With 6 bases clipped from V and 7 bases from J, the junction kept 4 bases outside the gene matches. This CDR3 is CASSGTGANTQYF. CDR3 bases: TGCGCCAGCAGCGGGACAGGGGCGAATACGCAGTATTTT.

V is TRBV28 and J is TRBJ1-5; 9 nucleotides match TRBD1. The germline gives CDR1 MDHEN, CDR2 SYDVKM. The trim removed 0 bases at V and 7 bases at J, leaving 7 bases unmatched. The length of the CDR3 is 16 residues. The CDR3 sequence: CASSLWGQGLLQPQHF. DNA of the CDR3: TGTGCCAGCAGTTTATGGGGACAGGGACTATTGCAGCCCCAGCATTTT.

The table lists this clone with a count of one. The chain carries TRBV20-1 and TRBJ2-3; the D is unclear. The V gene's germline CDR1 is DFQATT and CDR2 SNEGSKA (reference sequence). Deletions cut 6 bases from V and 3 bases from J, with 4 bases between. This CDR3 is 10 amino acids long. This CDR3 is CSATTDTQYF. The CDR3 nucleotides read TGCAGTGCGACAACAGATACGCAGTATTTT.

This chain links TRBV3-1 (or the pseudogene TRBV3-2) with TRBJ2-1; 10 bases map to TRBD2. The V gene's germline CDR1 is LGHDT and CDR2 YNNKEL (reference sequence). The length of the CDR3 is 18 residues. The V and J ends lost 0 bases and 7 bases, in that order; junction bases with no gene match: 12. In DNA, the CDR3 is TGTGCCAGCAGCCAAGAGGGGGCTAGCGGGGGCCGCCGAAATGAGCAGTTCTTC. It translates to CASSQEGASGGRRNEQFF.

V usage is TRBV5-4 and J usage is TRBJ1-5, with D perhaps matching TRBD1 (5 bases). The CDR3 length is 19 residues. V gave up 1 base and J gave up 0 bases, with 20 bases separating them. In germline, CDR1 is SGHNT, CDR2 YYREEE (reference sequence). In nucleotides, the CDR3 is TGTGCCAGCAGCTTGACCTCTGGATCCGGCGGACATAGCAATCAGCCCCAGCATTTT. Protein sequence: CASSLTSGSGGHSNQPQHF.

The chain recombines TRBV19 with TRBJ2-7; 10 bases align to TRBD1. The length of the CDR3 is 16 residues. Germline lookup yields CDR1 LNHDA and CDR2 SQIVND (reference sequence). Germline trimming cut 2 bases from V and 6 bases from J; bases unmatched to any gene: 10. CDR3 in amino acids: CASSIRGTGVYGEQYF. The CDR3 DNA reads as TGTGCCAGTAGTATACGCGGGACAGGGGTATATGGCGAGCAGTACTTC.

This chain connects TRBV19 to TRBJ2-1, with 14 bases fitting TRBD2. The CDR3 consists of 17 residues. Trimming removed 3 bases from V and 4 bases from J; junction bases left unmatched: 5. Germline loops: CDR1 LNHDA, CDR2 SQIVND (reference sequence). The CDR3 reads CASSIGTSGRYYNEQFF. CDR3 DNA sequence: TGTGCCAGTAGTATCGGGACTAGCGGGAGATATTACAATGAGCAGTTCTTC.

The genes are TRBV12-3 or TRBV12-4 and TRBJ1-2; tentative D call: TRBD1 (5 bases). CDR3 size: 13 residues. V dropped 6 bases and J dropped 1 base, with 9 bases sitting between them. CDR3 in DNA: TGTGCCAGCAGCCCTCAGGGTAACTATGGCTACACCTTC. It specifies CASSPQGNYGYTF.

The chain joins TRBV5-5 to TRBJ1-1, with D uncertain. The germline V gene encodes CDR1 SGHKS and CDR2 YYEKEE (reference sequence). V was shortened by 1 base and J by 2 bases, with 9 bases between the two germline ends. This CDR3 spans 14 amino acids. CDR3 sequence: CASSLTALNTEAFF. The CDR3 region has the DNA TGTGCCAGCAGCTTGACAGCCCTTAACACTGAAGCTTTCTTT.

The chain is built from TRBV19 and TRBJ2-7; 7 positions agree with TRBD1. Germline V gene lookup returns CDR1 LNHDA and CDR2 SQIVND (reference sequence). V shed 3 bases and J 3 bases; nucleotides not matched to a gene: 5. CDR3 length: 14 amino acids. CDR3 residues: CASSMVGTDYEQYF. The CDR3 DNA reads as TGTGCCAGTAGTATGGTGGGGACAGACTACGAGCAGTACTTC.

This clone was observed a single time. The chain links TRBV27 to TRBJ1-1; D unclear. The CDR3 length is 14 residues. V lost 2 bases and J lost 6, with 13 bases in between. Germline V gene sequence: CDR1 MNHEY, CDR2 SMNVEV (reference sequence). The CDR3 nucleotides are TGTGCCAGCAGTTTACGAGGCTCTAAGCCTGAAGCTTTCTTT. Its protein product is CASSLRGSKPEAFF.

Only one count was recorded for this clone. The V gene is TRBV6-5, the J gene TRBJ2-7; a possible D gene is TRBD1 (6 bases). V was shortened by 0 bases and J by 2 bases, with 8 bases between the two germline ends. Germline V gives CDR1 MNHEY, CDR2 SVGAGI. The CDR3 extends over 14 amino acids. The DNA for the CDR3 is TGTGCCAGCAGTTACTCGTGGGGGCCCTACGAGCAGTACTTC. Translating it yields CASSYSWGPYEQYF.

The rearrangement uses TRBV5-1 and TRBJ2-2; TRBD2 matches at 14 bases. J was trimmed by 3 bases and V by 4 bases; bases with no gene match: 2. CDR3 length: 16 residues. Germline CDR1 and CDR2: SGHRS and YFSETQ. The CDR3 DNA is TGCGCCAGCAGCGCGGGACTAGCGGGGGACACCGGGGAGCTGTTTTTT. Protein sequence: CASSAGLAGDTGELFF.

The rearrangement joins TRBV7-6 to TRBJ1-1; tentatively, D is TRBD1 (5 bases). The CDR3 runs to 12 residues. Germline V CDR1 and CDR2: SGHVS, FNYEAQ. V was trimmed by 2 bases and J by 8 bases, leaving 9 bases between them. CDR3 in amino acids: CASSLRGREAFF. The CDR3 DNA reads TGTGCCAGCAGCTTAAGGGGCAGGGAAGCTTTCTTT.

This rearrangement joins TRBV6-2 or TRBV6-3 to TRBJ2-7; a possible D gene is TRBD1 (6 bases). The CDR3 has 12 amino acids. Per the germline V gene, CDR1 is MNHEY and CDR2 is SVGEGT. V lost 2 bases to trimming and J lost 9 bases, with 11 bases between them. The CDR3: CASSYGDTGQYF. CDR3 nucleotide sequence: TGTGCCAGCAGTTACGGGGACACAGGGCAGTACTTC.

CDR3 protein: CASSYRKGLVEAFF. Written as DNA, the CDR3 is TGTGCCAGCAGCTACCGTAAGGGACTTGTTGAAGCTTTCTTT. This sequence joins TRBV5-8 and TRBJ1-1, with a possible D match to TRBD1 (5 bases). Germline assignment: CDR1 SGHTS and CDR2 YDEGEE. The CDR3 length is 14 residues. The V end was cut by 3 bases, the J end by 7 bases, with 16 bases between.

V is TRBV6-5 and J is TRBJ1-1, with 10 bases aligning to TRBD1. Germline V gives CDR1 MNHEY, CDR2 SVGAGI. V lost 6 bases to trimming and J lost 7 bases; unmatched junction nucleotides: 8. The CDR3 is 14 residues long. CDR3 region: CASRDRGKKVEAFF. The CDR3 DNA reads TGTGCCAGCAGGGACAGGGGGAAGAAGGTTGAAGCTTTCTTT.

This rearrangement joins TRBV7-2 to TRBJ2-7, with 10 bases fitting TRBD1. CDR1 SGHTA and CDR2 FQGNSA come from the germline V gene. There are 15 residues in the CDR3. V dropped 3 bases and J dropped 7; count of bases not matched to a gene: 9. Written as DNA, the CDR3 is TGTGCCAGCAGCTTCCCCGGGACAGGGGTTTCGGAGCAGTACTTC. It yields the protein CASSFPGTGVSEQYF.

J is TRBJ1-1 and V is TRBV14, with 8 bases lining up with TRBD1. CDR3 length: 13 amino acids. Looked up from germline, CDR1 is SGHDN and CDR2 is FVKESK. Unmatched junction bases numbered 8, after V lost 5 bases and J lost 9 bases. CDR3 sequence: CASSIGQGLKAFF. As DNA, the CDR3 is TGTGCCAGCAGCATAGGACAGGGACTTAAAGCTTTCTTT.

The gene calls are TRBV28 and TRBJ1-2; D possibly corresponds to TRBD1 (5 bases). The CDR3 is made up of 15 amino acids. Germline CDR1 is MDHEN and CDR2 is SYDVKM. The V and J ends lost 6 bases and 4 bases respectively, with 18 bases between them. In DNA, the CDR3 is TGTGCCAGCAGCTCCCAGGGAAACTATGGCTATGGCTACACCTTC. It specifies CASSSQGNYGYGYTF.

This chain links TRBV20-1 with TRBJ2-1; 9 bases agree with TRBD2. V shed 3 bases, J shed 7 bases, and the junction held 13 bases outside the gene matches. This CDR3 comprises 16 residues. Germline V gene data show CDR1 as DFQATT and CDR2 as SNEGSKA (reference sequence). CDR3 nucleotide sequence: TGCAGTGCTAGTGACGTAGCGGGAGTAGCCGGGAATGAGCAGTTCTTC. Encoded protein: CSASDVAGVAGNEQFF.

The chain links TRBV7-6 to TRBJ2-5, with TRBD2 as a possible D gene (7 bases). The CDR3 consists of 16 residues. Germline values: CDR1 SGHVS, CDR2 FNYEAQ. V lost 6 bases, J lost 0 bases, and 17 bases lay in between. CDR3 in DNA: TGTGCCAGCAGTCCACAAGGGGGGGGTTACCAAGAGACCCAGTACTTC. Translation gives CASSPQGGGYQETQYF.

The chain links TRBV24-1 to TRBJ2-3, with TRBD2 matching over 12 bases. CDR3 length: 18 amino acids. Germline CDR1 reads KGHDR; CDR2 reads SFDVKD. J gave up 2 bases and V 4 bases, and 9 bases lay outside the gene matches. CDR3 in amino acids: CATSDPGTSGLDTDTQYF. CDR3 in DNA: TGTGCCACCAGTGACCCCGGGACTAGCGGGCTAGACACAGATACGCAGTATTTT.

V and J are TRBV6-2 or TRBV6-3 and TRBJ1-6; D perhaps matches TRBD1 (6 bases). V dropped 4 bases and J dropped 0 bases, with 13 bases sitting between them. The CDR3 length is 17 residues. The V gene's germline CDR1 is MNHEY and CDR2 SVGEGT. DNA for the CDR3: TGTGCCAGCAGTTCGGGAGGACAGAGCTCCTATAATTCACCCCTCCACTTT. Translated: CASSSGGQSSYNSPLHF.

CDR3 loop: CASSPPGLAGGWEQFF. In DNA, the CDR3 is TGTGCCAGCTCACCGCCCGGACTAGCGGGAGGGTGGGAGCAGTTCTTC. The gene calls are TRBV18 and TRBJ2-1; 15 positions match TRBD2. The germline V gene encodes CDR1 KGHSH and CDR2 LQKENI. Losses at the gene ends were 3 bases for V and 10 bases for J; bases not matched to a gene: 7. CDR3 length: 16 amino acids.

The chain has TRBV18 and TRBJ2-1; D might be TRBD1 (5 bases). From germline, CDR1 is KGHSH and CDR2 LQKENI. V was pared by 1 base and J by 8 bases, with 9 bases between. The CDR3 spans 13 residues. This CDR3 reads CASSPLTVDEQFF. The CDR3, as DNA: TGTGCCAGCTCACCACTGACAGTGGATGAGCAGTTCTTC.

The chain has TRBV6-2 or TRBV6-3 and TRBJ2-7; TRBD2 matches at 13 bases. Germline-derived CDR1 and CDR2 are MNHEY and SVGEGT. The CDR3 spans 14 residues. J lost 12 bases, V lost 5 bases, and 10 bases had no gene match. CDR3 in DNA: TGTGCCAGCAGTGCTGCCCCGGGACTAGCGGGGCCGTACTTC. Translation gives CASSAAPGLAGPYF.

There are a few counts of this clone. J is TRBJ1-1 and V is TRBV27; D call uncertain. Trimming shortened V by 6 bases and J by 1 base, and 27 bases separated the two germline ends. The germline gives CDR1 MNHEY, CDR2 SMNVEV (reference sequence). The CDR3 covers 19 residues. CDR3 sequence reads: CASSPTTEGRMGSNTEAFF. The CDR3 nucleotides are TGTGCCAGCAGCCCTACCACTGAGGGCAGAATGGGGTCGAACACTGAAGCTTTCTTT.

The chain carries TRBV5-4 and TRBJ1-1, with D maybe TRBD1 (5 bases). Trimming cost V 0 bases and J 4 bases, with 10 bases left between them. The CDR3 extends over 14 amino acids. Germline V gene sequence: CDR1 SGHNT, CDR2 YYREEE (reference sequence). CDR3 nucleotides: TGTGCCAGCAGCTTGGGACAGCTTCCCACTGAAGCTTTCTTT. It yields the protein CASSLGQLPTEAFF. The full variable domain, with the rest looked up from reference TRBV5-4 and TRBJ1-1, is ETGVTQSPTHLIKTRGQQVTLRCSSQSGHNTVSWYQQALGQGPQFIFQYYREEENGRGNFPPRFSGLQFPNYSSELNVNALELDDSALYLCASSLGQLPTEAFFGQGTRLTVV.

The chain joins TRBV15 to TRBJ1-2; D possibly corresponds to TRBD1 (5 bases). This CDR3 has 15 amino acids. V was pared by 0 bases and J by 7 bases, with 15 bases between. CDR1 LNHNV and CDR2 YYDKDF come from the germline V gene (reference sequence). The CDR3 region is CATSRDLGARGGYTF. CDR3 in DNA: TGTGCCACCAGCAGAGATCTAGGGGCGAGAGGTGGCTACACCTTC.